The 7 T cell receptor beta chains below all came from one sample that was sequenced in a study of blood T cell repertoires in COVID-19 (dated by TCRdb to about 2020). Preparation of the library involved the immunoSEQ multiplex PCR assay. TCRdb took over this immuneACCESS table, retaining in-frame rearrangements with V and J assigned. Such tables are incomplete; in checked studies, under half of the missing clones stem from an unresolved V gene, and the remainder is unexplained. This sample is represented by 55,000 or so clones; around 83% of them were singletons. Approximately 6.3% of the sample comes from the top ten. Sequencing input: peripheral blood. These receptors originate from a human donor in a cohort sampled during active or convalescent COVID-19.

This chain connects TRBV3-1 (or the pseudogene TRBV3-2) to TRBJ1-5; 7 bases fit TRBD1. CDR3 length equals 16 residues. Germline V gene lookup returns CDR1 LGHDT and CDR2 YNNKEL (reference sequence). The ends lost 4 bases at V and 3 bases at J; junction bases unmatched: 9. The CDR3 loop reads CASSLRQGPFNQPQHF. The CDR3, as DNA: TGTGCCAGCAGCCTTAGACAGGGCCCCTTCAATCAGCCCCAGCATTTT.

The sample holds a few counts of this clone. The chain uses TRBV29-1 and TRBJ1-4; D remains ambiguous. Deletions cut 7 bases from V and 8 bases from J, with 11 bases between. Germline V CDR1 and CDR2: SQVTM, ANQGSEA. The CDR3 extends over 11 amino acids. The CDR3, as DNA: TGCAGCGGCTCCGAGGGAGAAAAACTGTTTTTT. It yields the protein CSGSEGEKLFF.

The chain uses TRBV5-1 and TRBJ2-3, with TRBD2 matching over 12 bases. Germline assignment: CDR1 SGHRS and CDR2 YFSETQ. Unmatched junction bases numbered 9, after V lost 4 bases and J lost 3 bases. The CDR3 has 17 amino acids. CDR3 region: CASSLIRGLAGTDTQYF. CDR3 DNA sequence: TGCGCCAGCAGCCTTATACGCGGACTAGCGGGGACAGATACGCAGTATTTT.

The CDR3 spells CASSVGEETQYF. For the CDR3, the DNA is TGTGCCAGCAGCGTAGGGGAGGAGACCCAGTACTTC. The V call is TRBV9, the J call TRBJ2-5; D might be TRBD2 (5 bases). V was clipped by 0 bases and J by 5 bases, with 5 bases between them. The CDR3 consists of 12 residues. The germline V gene encodes CDR1 SGDLS and CDR2 YYNGEE.

The chain links TRBV6-6 to TRBJ2-1; possibly TRBD1 for D (6 bases). In germline, CDR1 is MNHNY, CDR2 SVGAGI (reference sequence). The length of the CDR3 is 14 residues. The V end lost 5 bases, the J end lost 6 bases, and 14 bases lay between the germline ends. The CDR3 region has the DNA TGTGCCAGCAGTACCGGGACACTTTCCAATGAGCAGTTCTTC. Its translation is CASSTGTLSNEQFF.

This clone was seen only a few times. V and J are TRBV2 and TRBJ2-7; D is ambiguous. The CDR3 loop spans 13 amino acids. The germline V and J ends were trimmed by 6 bases and 0 bases, with 9 bases remaining between them. In germline, CDR1 is SNHLY, CDR2 FYNNEI. The CDR3: CASRPPGSYEQYF. The DNA for the CDR3 is TGTGCCAGCAGGCCCCCGGGCTCCTACGAGCAGTACTTC.

This sequence joins TRBV4-1 and TRBJ2-2, with 10 bases fitting TRBD2. V was pared by 0 bases and J by 1 base, with 5 bases of the junction left unmatched. The CDR3 totals 18 residues. The V gene's germline CDR1 is MGHRA and CDR2 YSYEKL. This CDR3 is CASSQDPLAGQNTGELFF. CDR3 DNA sequence: TGCGCCAGCAGCCAAGACCCACTAGCGGGGCAGAACACCGGGGAGCTGTTTTTT.